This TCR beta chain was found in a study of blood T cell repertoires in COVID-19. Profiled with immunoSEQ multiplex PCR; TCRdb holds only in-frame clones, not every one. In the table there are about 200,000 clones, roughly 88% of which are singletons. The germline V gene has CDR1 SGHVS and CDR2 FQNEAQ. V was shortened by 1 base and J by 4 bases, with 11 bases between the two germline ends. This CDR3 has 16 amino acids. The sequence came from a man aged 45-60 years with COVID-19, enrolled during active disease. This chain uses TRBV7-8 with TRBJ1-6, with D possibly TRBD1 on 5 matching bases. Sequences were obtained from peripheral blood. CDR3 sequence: CASSLGGDQYNSPLHF. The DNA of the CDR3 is TGTGCCAGCAGCTTAGGGGGCGATCAGTATAATTCACCCCTCCACTTT.